The entry that follows covers one TCR beta chain sequence. What antigen it recognizes has not been identified. No qualities accompany the bases; no much larger clone lies one base away. This entry comes from a study of T cell changes during pregnancy in multiple sclerosis (dated by TCRdb to between 2019 and 2020). With regard to the full study: The study looked at changes in the T cell repertoire across pregnancy in women with multiple sclerosis.

To prepare the library, the immunoSEQ multiplex PCR assay was applied. TCRdb retrieved this table from immuneACCESS and kept in-frame rearrangements only. Not all clones are present; in checked studies, unresolved V genes account for under half, and no reason is known for the remainder. Present in this sample are 70,000 to 100,000 clones, about 92% of which were seen just once. 1.5% to 1.9% of the sample is taken by the ten largest. The specimen comprised peripheral blood, sampled in the first trimester of pregnancy. This clonotype was sampled from a female donor with multiple sclerosis, enrolled in a pregnancy study.

The CDR3 region has the sequence CASSLLRDRPPEQYF. The nucleotides are TGTGCCAGCAGTCTCCTCCGGGACAGACCTCCGGAGCAGTACTTC. The chain joins TRBV28 to TRBJ2-7; a stretch of 7 junction bases matches TRBD1. Sequences MDHEN (CDR1) and SYDVKM (CDR2) are obtained from the germline V gene. Relative to germline, V is missing 5 bases and J is missing 7 bases, with 14 bases of the junction outside any gene match. Taken from cysteine to phenylalanine, the CDR3 has 15 residues. Only the CDR3 DNA stays, 45 bases, in frame from base 1.